These 7 T cell receptor beta chains share one sample of origin, sequenced in a study of shared clonotypes between healthy human individuals. Some clones are missing from TCRdb's copy, which holds only in-frame ones; the method was immunoSEQ multiplex PCR. Counted here are 1.6 million or so clones, more than 95% occurring once; the ten biggest clones make up over 1%. The sample taken for sequencing was naive CD4+ T cells sorted from blood. Subset meaning: CD45RA+ positively selected. The source is a man younger than 40 in good health.

J is TRBJ2-3 and V is TRBV12-5, with D hard to call. CDR3 length: 14 residues. The germline gives CDR1 LGHNT, CDR2 FRNRAP. V was shortened by 0 bases and J by 2 bases, with 6 bases between the two germline ends. The CDR3 coding sequence is TGTGCTAGTGGTTTGGTCGGAACCACAGATACGCAGTATTTT. As protein: CASGLVGTTDTQYF.

This chain joins TRBV28 and TRBJ1-5; the D gene is possibly TRBD1 (6 bases). This CDR3 contains 16 residues. V lost 5 bases and J lost 4, with 18 bases in between. The germline CDR1 and CDR2 sequences are MDHEN and SYDVKM. The CDR3 here is CASSVGGVMTNQPQHF. The CDR3 nucleotides are TGTGCCAGCAGTGTAGGGGGGGTGATGACGAATCAGCCCCAGCATTTT. The full variable domain, completed using reference TRBV28 and TRBJ1-5, is DVKVTQSSRYLVKRTGEKVFLECVQDMDHENMFWYRQDPGLGLRLIYFSYDVKMKEKGDIPEGYSVSREKKERFSLILESASTNQTSMYLCASSVGGVMTNQPQHFGDGTRLSIL.

This clone was counted a single time. The chain recombines TRBV6-6 with TRBJ2-4; D is possibly TRBD1 (6 bases). The V end lost 5 bases, the J end lost 0 bases, and 14 bases lay between the germline ends. The CDR3 runs to 16 residues. The germline CDR1 and CDR2 sequences are MNHNY and SVGAGI (reference sequence). CDR3 protein: CASSPGVRLAKNIQYF. The CDR3 DNA reads as TGTGCCAGCAGTCCAGGGGTTAGACTAGCCAAAAACATTCAGTACTTC.

The rearrangement joins TRBV6-4 to TRBJ2-3, with 7 bases identical to TRBD2. The CDR3 consists of 15 residues. The V gene's germline CDR1 is MRHNA and CDR2 SNTAGT. J gave up 3 bases and V 3 bases, and 6 bases lay outside the gene matches. CDR3 nucleotide sequence: TGTGCCAGCAGTGAGGACGCGGGAGTAACAGATACGCAGTATTTT. Protein: CASSEDAGVTDTQYF.

J is TRBJ2-1 and V is TRBV27, with TRBD2 matching over 11 bases. Germline assignment: CDR1 MNHEY and CDR2 SMNVEV (reference sequence). The trim removed 5 bases at V and 2 bases at J, leaving 8 bases unmatched. The CDR3 has 17 amino acids. CDR3 sequence: CASSPMTSGIPYNEQFF. Here the CDR3 DNA reads TGTGCCAGCAGTCCGATGACTAGCGGGATACCCTACAATGAGCAGTTCTTC.

V and J are TRBV4-3 and TRBJ2-3; the D is unclear. Between the trimmed V and J ends, which lost 0 bases and 5 bases, there was a span of 15 bases. CDR3 length equals 16 residues. Germline values: CDR1 LGHNA, CDR2 YSLEER. Here the CDR3 reads CASSQDLVGLEDTQYF. The DNA of the CDR3 is TGCGCCAGCAGCCAAGATCTGGTAGGGTTGGAAGATACGCAGTATTTT.

The chain is built from TRBV11-2 and TRBJ1-3, with D possibly matching TRBD1 (5 bases). The CDR3 has 15 residues. Trimming cost V 6 bases and J 2 bases, with 14 bases left between them. Germline lookup yields CDR1 SGHAT and CDR2 FQNNGV. Written as DNA, the CDR3 is TGTGCCAGCAGTGGCCCTGGGACGGCTGGAAACACCATATATTTT. Protein product: CASSGPGTAGNTIYF.